This TCR beta chain was found in a study of shared clonotypes between healthy human individuals. Study results and caveats: Lower generation probabilities were found for non-shared clonotypes than for those shared by all four donors. What naive subsets generally showed was a larger estimated richness than memory subsets showed.

Each replicate PCR on the sorted subsets used about 220 ng DNA (approximately 27,000 T cell genomes). Generated by immunoSEQ multiplex PCR, the TCRdb table keeps only in-frame clones and is missing some. The data show approximately 2,000,000 clones, with about 94% seen just once and about 1.7% held by the top ten. This clone was seen just once. The antigen remains unidentified. V was cut by 4 bases and J by 0 bases, with 10 bases left in between. The CDR3 runs 14 residues. Germline CDR1 MGHRA, CDR2 YSYEKL. CD45RO-negative CD8 cells positively selected for CCR7 made up the naive population, which excluded terminally differentiated effector memory CD45RA+ cells.

Sequencing was performed on naive CD8+ T cells from PBMCs. The clonotype comes from a man aged 18 to 30 in good health. Some clones in this sample may be carry-over from other donors' samples. The chain recombines TRBV4-1 with TRBJ2-7; D is possibly TRBD2 (6 bases). Here the CDR3 reads CASSPRDSSYEQYF. CDR3 in DNA: TGCGCCAGCAGCCCTCGGGACTCCTCCTACGAGCAGTACTTC.